A selection of T cell receptor beta chains follows, all from one sample in a study of vaccination effects on CD4 cells after COVID-19. These receptors' targets are unknown. Profiled with immunoSEQ multiplex PCR; TCRdb holds only in-frame clones, not every one. The table records tens of thousands of clones, 70% of them present only once. The sequencing used CD4+ T cells from PBMCs cultured with SARS-CoV-2 spike peptides, collected before COVID-19 vaccination. These receptors were taken from a human donor who received a COVID-19 vaccine. CDR3s include the opening cysteine and the closing phenylalanine or tryptophan. The D gene is left open where the match is weak. Where a row states a size, it is once, few, many or the class of an expanded clone; other rows omit it.

clone size	J gene	V gene	D gene	CDR3 protein	CDR3 DNA
NA	TRBJ2-6	TRBV19	NA	CASQVDSAGANVLTF	TGTGCCAGTCAAGTAGACAGCGCTGGGGCCAACGTCCTGACTTTC
NA	TRBJ1-3	TRBV5-1	NA	CASSLDVQRNTIYF	TGCGCCAGCAGCTTGGACGTTCAACGGAACACCATATATTTT
NA	TRBJ2-1	TRBV9	TRBD2	CASSVRDYPYNEQFF	TGTGCCAGCAGCGTACGGGACTACCCCTACAATGAGCAGTTCTTC
NA	TRBJ1-2	TRBV28	TRBD1	CASSVRDRATYGYTF	TGTGCCAGCAGCGTCCGGGACAGGGCGACCTATGGCTACACCTTC
NA	TRBJ1-4	TRBV5-1	NA	CASSLQLNEKLFF	TGCGCCAGCAGCTTGCAGCTCAATGAAAAACTGTTTTTT
NA	TRBJ2-1	TRBV7-8	NA	CASTPLAYNEQFF	TGTGCCAGCACCCCGTTGGCCTACAATGAGCAGTTCTTC
once	TRBJ2-2	TRBV3-1/TRBV3-2	NA	CASSPKTGRNMPGELFF	TGTGCCAGCAGCCCTAAGACGGGCAGGAATATGCCCGGGGAGCTGTTTTTT
NA	TRBJ1-1	TRBV30	NA	CAWSVRGVAFF	TGTGCCTGGAGTGTCCGAGGGGTAGCTTTCTTT
NA	TRBJ2-7	TRBV4-1	TRBD1	CASSPSGQIYEQYF	TGCGCCAGCAGCCCGTCGGGACAGATCTACGAGCAGTACTTC
NA	TRBJ2-7	TRBV3-1/TRBV3-2	TRBD2	CASSPTSGRAYEQYF	TGTGCCAGCAGCCCCACTAGCGGGAGGGCCTACGAGCAGTACTTC
NA	TRBJ2-7	TRBV11-2	TRBD2	CASSRDYQTYEQYF	TGTGCCAGCAGCCGGGACTACCAAACCTACGAGCAGTACTTC
NA	TRBJ1-5	TRBV2	TRBD1	CASSRDRGSNQPQHF	TGTGCCAGCAGCCGGGACAGGGGTAGCAATCAGCCCCAGCATTTT
NA	TRBJ2-1	TRBV6-5	TRBD2	CASSYSSGRAGNEQFF	TGTGCCAGCAGTTATTCTAGCGGGAGGGCCGGCAATGAGCAGTTCTTC
NA	TRBJ2-7	TRBV19	NA	CASSISEFSSYEQYF	TGTGCCAGTAGTATTTCGGAGTTCTCCTCCTACGAGCAGTACTTC
NA	TRBJ1-1	TRBV30	NA	CAWSVVRGNTEAFF	TGTGCCTGGAGTGTAGTTCGGGGGAACACTGAAGCTTTCTTT
NA	TRBJ2-7	TRBV28	NA	CASSFPRKWETRRYEQYF	TGTGCCAGCAGTTTCCCTAGGAAGTGGGAGACACGCCGCTACGAGCAGTACTTC
NA	TRBJ1-2	TRBV2	TRBD1	CASSGLTGGANQGGYTF	TGTGCCAGCAGTGGCCTGACAGGGGGCGCAAATCAAGGCGGCTACACCTTC
once	TRBJ2-5	TRBV7-2	TRBD2	CASSKRGGSETQYF	TGTGCCAGCAGCAAGCGGGGGGGGTCAGAGACCCAGTACTTC
NA	TRBJ2-4	TRBV9	NA	CASSVAPHRGGNIQYF	TGTGCCAGCAGCGTAGCCCCTCACAGGGGGGGGAACATTCAGTACTTC
NA	TRBJ1-2	TRBV12-3/TRBV12-4	TRBD1	CASSPGQGGGYTF	TGTGCCAGCAGTCCTGGACAGGGAGGCGGCTACACCTTC
NA	TRBJ1-3	TRBV19	NA	CASNKGGLGSSGNTIYF	TGTGCCAGTAACAAAGGCGGTTTAGGGAGCTCTGGAAACACCATATATTTT
NA	TRBJ2-7	TRBV4-3	NA	CASSQEWTSGYEQYF	TGCGCCAGCAGCCAAGAATGGACCTCCGGGTACGAGCAGTACTTC
NA	TRBJ2-4	TRBV5-1	TRBD2	CASSWTTSGSVDIQYF	TGCGCCAGCAGCTGGACGACTAGCGGGAGCGTAGACATTCAGTACTTC
few	TRBJ2-5	TRBV6-5	NA	CASSNDFQETQYF	TGTGCCAGCAGTAACGACTTCCAAGAGACCCAGTACTTC
NA	TRBJ2-1	TRBV7-3	TRBD1	CASSLSGQGNNEQFF	TGTGCCAGCAGCTTATCTGGACAGGGAAACAATGAGCAGTTCTTC
NA	TRBJ2-3	TRBV11-2	NA	CASSLEASTDTQYF	TGTGCCAGCAGCTTAGAAGCTAGCACAGATACGCAGTATTTT
NA	TRBJ1-5	TRBV7-9	NA	CASSLGSGSLNHQPQHF	TGTGCCAGCAGCTTAGGGTCGGGCTCACTGAACCATCAGCCCCAGCATTTT
NA	TRBJ2-3	TRBV10-3	TRBD2	CAISGLAGTFTDTQYF	TGTGCCATCAGTGGACTAGCGGGGACTTTCACAGATACGCAGTATTTT
few	TRBJ2-7	TRBV7-9	NA	CASSLGSEEQYF	TGTGCCAGCAGCTTAGGGTCGGAAGAGCAGTACTTC
NA	TRBJ1-2	TRBV5-5	TRBD1	CASSLDAGGAYGYTF	TGTGCCAGCAGCTTGGACGCAGGGGGCGCTTATGGCTACACCTTC
NA	TRBJ1-1	TRBV28	NA	CASRGRGGVNTEAFF	TGTGCCAGCAGGGGGAGGGGAGGCGTGAACACTGAAGCTTTCTTT
few	TRBJ1-1	TRBV6-2/TRBV6-3	NA	CASSYLPNTEAFF	TGTGCCAGCAGTTATCTCCCGAACACTGAAGCTTTCTTT
NA	TRBJ1-1	TRBV6-5	NA	CASSRKGQGPFF	TGTGCCAGCAGCCGAAAGGGGCAGGGGCCTTTCTTT
NA	TRBJ2-3	TRBV9	NA	CASSGRAGSTDTQYF	TGTGCCAGCAGTGGACGAGCGGGCAGCACAGATACGCAGTATTTT
NA	TRBJ2-5	TRBV6-2/TRBV6-3	TRBD2	CASSYPTGLAGQETQYF	TGTGCCAGCAGTTACCCTACGGGACTAGCGGGTCAAGAGACCCAGTACTTC
NA	TRBJ2-3	TRBV5-4	TRBD2	CASSLAGRGGPDTQYF	TGTGCCAGCAGCTTGGCCGGGCGGGGGGGCCCAGATACGCAGTATTTT
NA	TRBJ2-4	TRBV2	NA	CASTQGGDIQYF	TGTGCCAGCACCCAGGGGGGGGACATTCAGTACTTC
NA	TRBJ1-2	TRBV5-6	TRBD1	CASSTFTPGQASYGYTF	TGTGCCAGCAGCACCTTTACCCCAGGACAGGCAAGCTATGGCTACACCTTC
NA	TRBJ2-6	TRBV3-1/TRBV3-2	TRBD1	CASSPRTGGAGANVLTF	TGTGCCAGCAGCCCCAGGACAGGGGGTGCTGGGGCCAACGTCCTGACTTTC